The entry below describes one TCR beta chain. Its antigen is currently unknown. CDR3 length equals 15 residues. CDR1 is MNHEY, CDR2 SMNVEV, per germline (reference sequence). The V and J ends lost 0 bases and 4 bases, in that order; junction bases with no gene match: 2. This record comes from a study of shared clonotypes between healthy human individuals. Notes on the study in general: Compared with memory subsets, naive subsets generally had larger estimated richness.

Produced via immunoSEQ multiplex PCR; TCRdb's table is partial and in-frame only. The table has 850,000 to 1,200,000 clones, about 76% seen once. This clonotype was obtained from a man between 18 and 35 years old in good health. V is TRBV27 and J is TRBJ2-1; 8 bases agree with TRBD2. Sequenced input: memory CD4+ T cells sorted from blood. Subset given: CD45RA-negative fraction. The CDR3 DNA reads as TGTGCCAGCAGTTTATCTAGCGGGGCTTACAATGAGCAGTTCTTC. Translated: CASSLSSGAYNEQFF.